A selection of T cell receptor beta chains follows, all from one sample in a study of T cell repertoires in cytomegalovirus infection. These TCRs' antigens remain unknown. TCRdb re-analysed the reads in MiXCR, keeping a single row per CDR3 protein. The sample yields roughly 120,000 distinct CDR3 sequences, approximately 30% seen once. This material consisted of CD8+ T cells from cultured PBMCs, taken from culture after CMV antigen stimulation. The receptors derive from a human donor in good health (CMV status not recorded). Some clones in this sample may be carry-over from other donors' samples. The CDR3 runs from the conserved cysteine through the conserved F or W. Fields, in order: J gene, V gene, clone size, D gene, CDR3 protein, CDR3 DNA. A D gene is named only where the DNA matches it firmly. Not all rows give a size; the values are once, few, many and, for expanded clones, a class.

j_gene: TRBJ1-1
v_gene: TRBV4-1
abundance: few
d_gene: .
CDR3aa: CASSQETRQLNTEAFF
CDR3nt: TGCGCCAGCAGCCAAGAAACGAGACAGCTCAACACTGAAGCTTTCTTT

j_gene: TRBJ1-2
v_gene: TRBV7-2
abundance: .
d_gene: .
CDR3aa: CASSLQGWYTF
CDR3nt: TGTGCCAGCAGCTTACAGGGTTGGTACACCTTC

j_gene: TRBJ1-1
v_gene: TRBV4-3
abundance: .
d_gene: .
CDR3aa: CASSQVADMTTEAFF
CDR3nt: TGCGCCAGCAGCCAAGTGGCGGACATGACTACTGAAGCTTTCTTT

j_gene: TRBJ2-7
v_gene: TRBV7-2
abundance: many
d_gene: .
CDR3aa: CASSSVLIYEQYF
CDR3nt: TGTGCCAGCAGTTCGGTACTTATCTACGAGCAGTACTTC

j_gene: TRBJ1-6
v_gene: TRBV15
abundance: .
d_gene: .
CDR3aa: CATSRGVMGANGSPLHF
CDR3nt: TGTGCCACCAGCCGAGGGGTAATGGGCGCAAATGGTTCACCCCTCCACTTT

j_gene: TRBJ2-7
v_gene: TRBV2
abundance: .
d_gene: .
CDR3aa: CASSEMLGLGYEQYF
CDR3nt: TGTGCCAGCAGTGAGATGTTGGGGCTGGGCTACGAGCAGTACTTC

j_gene: TRBJ2-1
v_gene: TRBV7-9
abundance: .
d_gene: .
CDR3aa: CASSKLFLSPDNEQFF
CDR3nt: TGTGCCAGCAGCAAACTGTTCTTGAGCCCGGACAATGAGCAGTTCTTC

j_gene: TRBJ1-1
v_gene: TRBV20-1
abundance: .
d_gene: .
CDR3aa: CSADGAFF
CDR3nt: TGCAGTGCGGACGGAGCTTTCTTT

j_gene: TRBJ2-1
v_gene: TRBV4-1
abundance: .
d_gene: .
CDR3aa: CASSQAGAYEQFF
CDR3nt: TGCGCCAGCAGCCAAGCGGGGGCTTATGAGCAGTTCTTC

j_gene: TRBJ2-7
v_gene: TRBV7-8
abundance: few
d_gene: TRBD2
CDR3aa: CASSLPGGVSYEQYF
CDR3nt: TGTGCCAGCAGCTTACCGGGGGGGGTTTCCTACGAGCAGTACTTC

j_gene: TRBJ2-3
v_gene: TRBV7-9
abundance: many
d_gene: .
CDR3aa: CALYQGLEGDTQYF
CDR3nt: TGTGCCTTATACCAGGGTCTAGAAGGAGATACGCAGTATTTT

j_gene: TRBJ2-3
v_gene: TRBV20-1
abundance: .
d_gene: TRBD1
CDR3aa: CSARDSLSTGAFTDTQYF
CDR3nt: TGCAGTGCTAGAGATAGTTTATCAACAGGGGCTTTCACAGATACGCAGTATTTT

j_gene: TRBJ2-1
v_gene: TRBV28
abundance: .
d_gene: TRBD1
CDR3aa: CASSWETGGKNEQFF
CDR3nt: TGTGCCAGCAGTTGGGAGACAGGGGGAAAAAATGAGCAGTTCTTC

j_gene: TRBJ2-7
v_gene: TRBV19
abundance: few
d_gene: TRBD1
CDR3aa: CASSHLGQGFYEQYF
CDR3nt: TGTGCCAGTAGTCATCTGGGACAGGGGTTCTACGAGCAGTACTTC

j_gene: TRBJ2-5
v_gene: TRBV7-2
abundance: .
d_gene: .
CDR3aa: CASSLADLGQREETQYF
CDR3nt: TGTGCCAGCAGCTTAGCGGACCTGGGCCAGCGAGAAGAGACCCAGTACTTC

j_gene: TRBJ1-1
v_gene: TRBV6-2/TRBV6-3
abundance: many
d_gene: .
CDR3aa: CASSYSFNVEAFF
CDR3nt: TGTGCCAGCAGTTACTCATTCAACGTAGAAGCTTTCTTT

j_gene: TRBJ2-7
v_gene: TRBV11-2
abundance: .
d_gene: .
CDR3aa: CASSLDATLGTEDYEQYF
CDR3nt: TGTGCCAGCAGCTTAGATGCGACCCTCGGGACGGAAGACTACGAGCAGTACTTC

j_gene: TRBJ2-2
v_gene: TRBV28
abundance: .
d_gene: TRBD1
CDR3aa: CASSLSGQGDYTGELFF
CDR3nt: TGTGCCAGCAGTTTATCAGGACAGGGGGATTACACCGGGGAGCTGTTTTTT

j_gene: TRBJ2-7
v_gene: TRBV7-2
abundance: .
d_gene: .
CDR3aa: CASSLASAGPYEQYF
CDR3nt: TGTGCCAGCAGCTTAGCTTCCGCGGGCCCCTACGAGCAGTACTTC

j_gene: TRBJ1-5
v_gene: TRBV12-3/TRBV12-4
abundance: many
d_gene: .
CDR3aa: CASSLLGPNQPQHF
CDR3nt: TGTGCCAGCAGTTTATTGGGCCCAAATCAGCCCCAGCATTTT

j_gene: TRBJ1-3
v_gene: TRBV6-6
abundance: .
d_gene: .
CDR3aa: CSSSGGESSGNTIYF
CDR3nt: TGTTCCAGCTCAGGCGGCGAAAGCTCTGGAAACACCATATATTTT

j_gene: TRBJ2-7
v_gene: TRBV6-1
abundance: few
d_gene: TRBD1
CDR3aa: CASRTGYDEQYF
CDR3nt: TGTGCCAGCCGGACAGGGTACGACGAGCAGTACTTC

j_gene: TRBJ1-2
v_gene: TRBV7-9
abundance: few
d_gene: .
CDR3aa: CASSLWAGANYGYTF
CDR3nt: TGTGCCAGCAGCTTATGGGCAGGGGCTAACTATGGCTACACCTTC

j_gene: TRBJ2-7
v_gene: TRBV2
abundance: .
d_gene: TRBD1
CDR3aa: CASGRPGTGINVQYF
CDR3nt: TGTGCCAGCGGCCGGCCGGGGACAGGGATAAACGTGCAGTACTTC

j_gene: TRBJ2-7
v_gene: TRBV4-3
abundance: .
d_gene: .
CDR3aa: CASSQDRGYERPPDF
CDR3nt: TGCGCCAGCAGCCAAGATAGAGGGTATGAGCGACCCCCCGACTTC

j_gene: TRBJ2-3
v_gene: TRBV4-1
abundance: once
d_gene: .
CDR3aa: CASSQEGRSTDTQYF
CDR3nt: TGCGCCAGCAGCCAAGAGGGGAGAAGCACAGATACGCAGTATTTT

j_gene: TRBJ2-2
v_gene: TRBV4-2
abundance: .
d_gene: .
CDR3aa: CASSQPINQPDSLNTGELFF
CDR3nt: TGTGCCAGCAGCCAACCAATTAATCAACCGGACAGTCTGAACACCGGGGAGCTGTTTTTT

j_gene: TRBJ2-7
v_gene: TRBV25-1
abundance: .
d_gene: .
CDR3aa: CASRTGSLIYEQYF
CDR3nt: TGTGCCAGCAGAACAGGGTCCCTTATCTACGAGCAGTACTTC

j_gene: TRBJ2-3
v_gene: TRBV7-2
abundance: .
d_gene: .
CDR3aa: CASSLISSLFSTDTQYF
CDR3nt: TGTGCCAGCAGCTTAATAAGCTCCCTTTTCAGCACAGATACGCAGTATTTT

j_gene: TRBJ1-1
v_gene: TRBV27
abundance: few
d_gene: .
CDR3aa: CASSLQGGITEAFF
CDR3nt: TGTGCCAGCAGTTTACAGGGCGGAATCACTGAAGCTTTCTTT

j_gene: TRBJ2-3
v_gene: TRBV9
abundance: .
d_gene: .
CDR3aa: CASSVEGGASTDTQYF
CDR3nt: TGTGCCAGCAGCGTAGAAGGCGGGGCTAGCACAGATACGCAGTATTTT

j_gene: TRBJ2-3
v_gene: TRBV9
abundance: .
d_gene: .
CDR3aa: CASSVVSASGNTQYF
CDR3nt: TGTGCCAGCAGCGTAGTTAGCGCCTCAGGGAATACGCAGTATTTT

j_gene: TRBJ1-3
v_gene: TRBV12-3/TRBV12-4
abundance: many
d_gene: .
CDR3aa: CASSLVPDPSGNTIYF
CDR3nt: TGTGCCAGCAGTTTAGTCCCCGACCCCTCTGGAAACACCATATATTTT

j_gene: TRBJ1-4
v_gene: TRBV7-8
abundance: many
d_gene: .
CDR3aa: CASSLAPRGAEKLFF
CDR3nt: TGTGCCAGCAGCTTAGCGCCGAGGGGGGCTGAAAAACTGTTTTTT

j_gene: TRBJ2-2
v_gene: TRBV11-2
abundance: .
d_gene: .
CDR3aa: CASNLMFAGLNTGELFF
CDR3nt: TGTGCCAGCAATCTTATGTTTGCGGGGTTGAACACCGGGGAGCTGTTTTTT

j_gene: TRBJ2-7
v_gene: TRBV6-1
abundance: few
d_gene: TRBD1
CDR3aa: CASSENGGQGYYEQYF
CDR3nt: TGTGCCAGCAGTGAAAATGGAGGACAGGGGTACTACGAGCAGTACTTC

j_gene: TRBJ2-1
v_gene: TRBV6-5
abundance: .
d_gene: TRBD1
CDR3aa: CASSYSGTGVYNEQFF
CDR3nt: TGTGCCAGCAGTTACTCCGGGACAGGGGTCTACAATGAGCAGTTCTTC

j_gene: TRBJ2-7
v_gene: TRBV27
abundance: .
d_gene: TRBD1
CDR3aa: CASSLGQGASYEQYF
CDR3nt: TGTGCCAGCAGTTTAGGCCAGGGGGCCTCCTACGAGCAGTACTTC

j_gene: TRBJ2-1
v_gene: TRBV12-3/TRBV12-4
abundance: .
d_gene: .
CDR3aa: CASSLSAGSSYNEQFF
CDR3nt: TGTGCCAGCAGTTTAAGTGCAGGGAGCTCCTACAATGAGCAGTTCTTC

j_gene: TRBJ2-2
v_gene: TRBV9
abundance: .
d_gene: TRBD2
CDR3aa: CASSVGTSGNTGELFF
CDR3nt: TGTGCCAGCAGCGTAGGGACTAGCGGGAACACCGGGGAGCTGTTTTTT

j_gene: TRBJ2-1
v_gene: TRBV6-8
abundance: few
d_gene: .
CDR3aa: CASSRPTYNEQFF
CDR3nt: TGTGCCAGCAGCAGACCCACTTACAATGAGCAGTTCTTC

j_gene: TRBJ2-7
v_gene: TRBV6-5
abundance: few
d_gene: TRBD1
CDR3aa: CASSYSSTGSGEQYF
CDR3nt: TGTGCCAGCAGTTACTCTTCGACAGGGAGTGGCGAGCAGTACTTC

j_gene: TRBJ2-2
v_gene: TRBV29-1
abundance: few
d_gene: TRBD1
CDR3aa: CSVDADRAAGELFF
CDR3nt: TGCAGCGTTGATGCGGACAGGGCTGCCGGGGAGCTGTTTTTT

j_gene: TRBJ2-7
v_gene: TRBV7-6
abundance: few
d_gene: .
CDR3aa: CASSLRTGREQYF
CDR3nt: TGTGCCAGCAGCTTACGGACGGGGAGGGAGCAGTACTTC

j_gene: TRBJ1-5
v_gene: TRBV12-3/TRBV12-4
abundance: .
d_gene: .
CDR3aa: CASSFPRQPQHF
CDR3nt: TGTGCCAGCAGCTTCCCCAGGCAGCCCCAGCATTTT

j_gene: TRBJ2-5
v_gene: TRBV7-8
abundance: .
d_gene: TRBD1
CDR3aa: CASSPPWAGQGKETQYF
CDR3nt: TGTGCCAGCAGCCCACCGTGGGCCGGACAGGGAAAAGAGACCCAGTACTTC

j_gene: TRBJ2-7
v_gene: TRBV2
abundance: few
d_gene: .
CDR3aa: CATVTLWKSSYEQYF
CDR3nt: TGTGCCACCGTAACATTGTGGAAGAGCTCCTACGAGCAGTACTTC

j_gene: TRBJ2-6
v_gene: TRBV4-1
abundance: .
d_gene: .
CDR3aa: CASSLNDLDSPSGANVLTF
CDR3nt: TGCGCCAGCAGCCTTAACGACTTGGACAGTCCCTCTGGGGCCAACGTCCTGACTTTC

j_gene: TRBJ2-1
v_gene: TRBV7-2
abundance: many
d_gene: TRBD2
CDR3aa: CASSLNGGASYNEQFF
CDR3nt: TGTGCCAGCAGCTTGAACGGGGGGGCATCCTACAATGAGCAGTTCTTC

j_gene: TRBJ2-1
v_gene: TRBV6-6
abundance: .
d_gene: TRBD1
CDR3aa: CASSAQPGQGNVYNEQFF
CDR3nt: TGTGCCAGCAGTGCCCAACCGGGACAGGGCAATGTCTACAATGAGCAGTTCTTC